This entry concerns a single T cell receptor (beta chain). The germline V gene encodes CDR1 LNHNV and CDR2 YYDKDF (reference sequence). The CDR3 is 17 amino acids. The trim removed 3 bases at V and 3 bases at J, leaving 12 bases unmatched. This sample is drawn from a study of shared clonotypes between healthy human individuals. Here immunoSEQ multiplex PCR was the method, and the copy in TCRdb shows in-frame clones only, minus some. The data hold approximately 720,000 clones, with about 91% observed a single time. Naive CD8 populations comprised CD45RO-negative cells positively selected for CCR7, excluding terminally differentiated effector memory CD45RA+ cells.

The genes are TRBV15 and TRBJ2-7; TRBD1 matches at 9 bases. The clonotype comes from a man younger than 40 in good health. Sequences were obtained from naive CD8+ T cells sorted from blood. The CDR3 sequence: CATSRLDRDRAFYEQYF. The CDR3 nucleotides read TGTGCCACCAGCAGGCTAGACCGGGACAGGGCTTTCTACGAGCAGTACTTC.